This T cell receptor beta chain was retrieved from a study of T cells in Graves' hyperthyroidism and ophthalmopathy. Researchers took RNA transcripts and amplified the TCR beta CDR3 regions from them. TCR CDR3 regions were first amplified by RT-PCR with HTBI primers. TCRdb redid the calling of the multiplex PCR reads with MiXCR, one entry per CDR3 protein. The table shows nearly 600,000 distinct CDR3 sequences, with approximately 15% occurring only once. Patients aged 18 to 65 with hyperthyroidism were newly diagnosed, with duration under 2 months. Patients having uncontrolled infection, another autoimmune disease, pregnancy or lactation were not included. The PBMCs were sourced from fresh peripheral blood (around 9.3 ml). This clonotype has a count of ten or more. The specimen was blood. This clonotype was obtained from a young woman with Graves' hyperthyroidism that later progressed to Graves' ophthalmopathy.

In DNA, the CDR3 is TGCAGCGTTGGGGGGCCTCTCACAGATACGCAGTATTTT. Amino acids: CSVGGPLTDTQYF. J is TRBJ2-3 and V is TRBV29-1, with D possibly matching TRBD1 (6 bases). Trimming removed 4 bases at V and 2 bases at J, with 10 bases between. This CDR3 has 13 amino acids. Per germline, CDR1 SQVTM and CDR2 ANQGSEA.